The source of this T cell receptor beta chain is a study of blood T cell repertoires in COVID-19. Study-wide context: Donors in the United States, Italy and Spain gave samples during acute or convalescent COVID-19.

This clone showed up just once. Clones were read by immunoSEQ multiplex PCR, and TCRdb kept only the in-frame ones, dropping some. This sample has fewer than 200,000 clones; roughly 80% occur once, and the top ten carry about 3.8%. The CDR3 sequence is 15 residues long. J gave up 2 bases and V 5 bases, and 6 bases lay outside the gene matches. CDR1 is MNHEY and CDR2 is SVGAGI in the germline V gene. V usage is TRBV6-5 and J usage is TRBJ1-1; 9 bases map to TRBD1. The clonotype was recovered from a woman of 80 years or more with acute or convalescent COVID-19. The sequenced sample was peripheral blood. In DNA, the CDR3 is TGTGCCAGCAGTATAACAGGGGGCCATAACACTGAAGCTTTCTTT. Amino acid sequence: CASSITGGHNTEAFF.